The next 27 T cell receptor beta chains were all read from a single sample in a study of blood T cell repertoires in COVID-19. Produced via immunoSEQ multiplex PCR; TCRdb's table is partial and in-frame only. The sample lists around 250,000 clones, approximately 86% occurring once. The sequenced sample was peripheral blood. These TCRs come from a human donor in a cohort sampled during active COVID-19.

The DNA for the CDR3 is TGCGCCAGCAGCCACCTAAATGTACTAGCGGGGCTCCAAGAGACCCAGTACTTC. It is translated as CASSHLNVLAGLQETQYF. This chain uses TRBV5-1 with TRBJ2-5, with 10 nucleotides matching TRBD2. CDR3 length equals 18 residues. J gave up 1 base and V 4 bases, and 13 bases lay outside the gene matches. The V gene's germline CDR1 is SGHRS and CDR2 YFSETQ.

This sequence joins TRBV15 and TRBJ2-5; TRBD1 might be the D (6 bases). The germline V gene has CDR1 LNHNV and CDR2 YYDKDF (reference sequence). V lost 0 bases and J lost 5, with 13 bases in between. The CDR3 runs 15 residues. CDR3 DNA sequence: TGTGCCACCAGCAGAGATAAGTGGGGGCGGGAGACCCAGTACTTC. As protein: CATSRDKWGRETQYF.

The CDR3 DNA sequence: TGTGCCAGCAGCCAGCTCACTAGGGTCTATGGCTACACCTTC. Encoded protein: CASSQLTRVYGYTF. This sequence joins TRBV3-1 (or the pseudogene TRBV3-2) and TRBJ1-2; D is undetermined. This CDR3 comprises 14 residues. Per the germline V gene, CDR1 is LGHDT and CDR2 is YNNKEL (reference sequence). The V end was cut by 3 bases, the J end by 4 bases, with 12 bases between.

V is TRBV10-3 and J is TRBJ2-5, with 11 positions matching TRBD2. This CDR3 region has 15 residues. CDR1 and CDR2 (germline): ENHRY, SYGVKD. Trimming cost V 6 bases and J 4 bases; bases outside gene matches: 7. The CDR3 DNA is TGTGCCATCAGCGACTTAACTAGCGGGGGAGAGACCCAGTACTTC. Translation gives CAISDLTSGGETQYF.

This clone was picked up one time. The genes are TRBV18 and TRBJ2-2; possibly TRBD1 for D (6 bases). CDR3 size: 15 residues. The germline gives CDR1 KGHSH, CDR2 LQKENI. Trimming shortened V by 1 base and J by 4 bases, and 10 bases separated the two germline ends. The DNA of the CDR3 is TGTGCCAGCTCACCACTGGACAGTTCCACCGGGGAGCTGTTTTTT. Translating gives CASSPLDSSTGELFF.

V usage is TRBV19 and J usage is TRBJ1-3, with 9 bases aligning to TRBD1. The germline V gene has CDR1 LNHDA and CDR2 SQIVND (reference sequence). CDR3 length equals 16 residues. V shed 4 bases and J 1 base; nucleotides not matched to a gene: 5. The CDR3 protein is CASSRDRVISGNTIYF. The CDR3 bases are TGTGCCAGTAGTAGGGACAGGGTTATTTCTGGAAACACCATATATTTT.

The chain employs TRBV5-1 and TRBJ2-3; 8 nucleotides match TRBD1. The CDR3 loop spans 16 amino acids. The germline CDR1 and CDR2 sequences are SGHRS and YFSETQ. Unmatched junction bases numbered 10, after V lost 4 bases and J lost 3 bases. The CDR3 region has the DNA TGCGCCAGCAGCCAGAAGGACAGGGAGTGGACAGATACGCAGTATTTT. Translated: CASSQKDREWTDTQYF.

V and J are TRBV9 and TRBJ2-7, with 11 bases fitting TRBD2. J lost 0 bases, V lost 4 bases, and 6 bases had no gene match. The germline V gene has CDR1 SGDLS and CDR2 YYNGEE. The CDR3 length is 16 residues. The CDR3 DNA sequence: TGTGCCAGCAGCCCCTCGACTAGCGGGGTCTCCTACGAGCAGTACTTC. Translation gives CASSPSTSGVSYEQYF.

The V and J genes are TRBV2 and TRBJ2-3; tentatively, D is TRBD2 (5 bases). CDR3 size: 16 residues. The V end was cut by 2 bases, the J end by 4 bases, with 16 bases between. Germline V gene data show CDR1 as SNHLY and CDR2 as FYNNEI. This CDR3 is CASSERLARPADTQYF. The DNA for the CDR3 is TGTGCCAGCAGTGAACGGCTAGCACGCCCTGCAGATACGCAGTATTTT.

This chain joins TRBV9 and TRBJ2-3; perhaps TRBD2 as D (6 bases). The CDR3 is 14 residues long. The germline V and J ends were trimmed by 3 bases and 6 bases, with 14 bases remaining between them. Germline CDR1 and CDR2: SGDLS and YYNGEE. In DNA form, the CDR3 reads TGTGCCAGCAGCGGTGTTCGCGGGATGGATACGCAGTATTTT. Protein: CASSGVRGMDTQYF.

The genes are TRBV24-1 and TRBJ1-2; unclear D gene. The germline V gene encodes CDR1 KGHDR and CDR2 SFDVKD. This CDR3 has 12 amino acids. V was trimmed by 5 bases and J by 6 bases, leaving 9 bases between them. The CDR3 here is CATSARGHGYTF. The CDR3 coding sequence is TGTGCCACCAGTGCACGAGGCCATGGCTACACCTTC.

This clone was observed a single time. The chain combines TRBV11-2 with TRBJ2-1; 10 bases are shared with TRBD2. Trimming cost V 0 bases and J 2 bases; bases outside gene matches: 4. Germline V CDR1 and CDR2: SGHAT, FQNNGV. CDR3 length: 17 residues. CDR3 bases: TGTGCCAGCAGCTTAGAAGCTAGCGGGAGACCCTACAATGAGCAGTTCTTC. This encodes CASSLEASGRPYNEQFF.

The CDR3 DNA is TGTGCCAGCAGCGTCTCGGGATCCCTACTGGAATCTGGAAACACCATATATTTT. It translates to CASSVSGSLLESGNTIYF. This rearrangement joins TRBV9 to TRBJ1-3; no reliable D call. The V gene lost 2 bases and the J gene lost 1 base, with 19 bases spanning the gap. This CDR3 has 18 residues. Germline CDR1 is SGDLS and CDR2 is YYNGEE.

The chain employs TRBV30 and TRBJ2-1, with a possible D match to TRBD2 (5 bases). Germline CDR1 reads GTSNPN; CDR2 reads SVGIG (reference sequence). V lost 3 bases and J lost 8, with 14 bases in between. The CDR3 spans 13 residues. The CDR3 reads CAWSGVRWDEQFF. CDR3 sequence (DNA): TGTGCCTGGAGCGGGGTCCGCTGGGATGAGCAGTTCTTC. The whole variable domain, remainder taken from reference TRBV30 and TRBJ2-1, is SQTIHQWPATLVQPVGSPLSLECTVEGTSNPNLYWYRQAAGRGLQLLFYSVGIGQISSEVPQNLSASRPQDRQFILSSKKLLLSDSGFYLCAWSGVRWDEQFFGPGTRLTVL.

The V gene is TRBV7-9, the J gene TRBJ2-7, with D hard to call. Germline CDR1 reads SEHNR; CDR2 reads FQNEAQ (reference sequence). The CDR3 contains 13 residues. With 5 bases removed from V and 4 bases from J, the gap between germline ends came to 12 bases. The CDR3 DNA is TGTGCCAGCAGCCCTCCGAGGAGATACGAGCAGTACTTC. Protein: CASSPPRRYEQYF.

The V and J genes are TRBV7-7 and TRBJ2-7, with D tentatively TRBD2 (5 bases). Germline CDR1 and CDR2: SSHAT and FNYEAQ (reference sequence). This CDR3 comprises 14 residues. Between the trimmed V and J ends, which lost 0 bases and 3 bases, there was a span of 9 bases. This CDR3 is CASSLADGVYEQYF. The DNA for the CDR3 is TGTGCCAGCAGCTTAGCAGACGGGGTCTACGAGCAGTACTTC.

The V gene is TRBV19, the J gene TRBJ1-5; weak D call: TRBD1 (5 bases). From germline, CDR1 is LNHDA and CDR2 SQIVND (reference sequence). The CDR3 covers 16 residues. V was clipped by 5 bases and J by 5 bases, with 19 bases between them. CDR3 residues: CASSPSPGRVDQPQHF. The CDR3 bases are TGTGCCAGTAGTCCCAGCCCAGGCAGGGTTGATCAGCCCCAGCATTTT.

This sequence joins TRBV20-1 and TRBJ1-2, with D possibly being TRBD1 (5 bases). The CDR3 sequence is 13 residues long. CDR1 is DFQATT and CDR2 is SNEGSKA in the germline V gene (reference sequence). The germline V and J ends were trimmed by 3 bases and 4 bases, with 12 bases remaining between them. CDR3 region: CSASTQGGYGYTF. The DNA of the CDR3 is TGCAGTGCTAGTACGCAGGGTGGCTATGGCTACACCTTC.

V and J are TRBV19 and TRBJ1-5, with D maybe TRBD1 (5 bases). Germline V lookup: CDR1 LNHDA, CDR2 SQIVND (reference sequence). Trimming took off 7 bases at V and 7 bases at J, with 14 bases between the two ends. This CDR3 is 13 amino acids long. This CDR3 is CASKMGSGQPQHF. As DNA, the CDR3 is TGTGCCAGTAAAATGGGATCAGGGCAGCCCCAGCATTTT.

This clone showed up just once. This chain joins TRBV18 and TRBJ2-7; D is uncertain. Deletions cut 0 bases from V and 3 bases from J, with 9 bases between. Germline lookup yields CDR1 KGHSH and CDR2 LQKENI. This CDR3 is 14 amino acids long. This chain's CDR3 is CASSPPITVYEQYF. The CDR3 region has the DNA TGTGCCAGCTCACCACCCATTACTGTCTACGAGCAGTACTTC.

V and J are TRBV7-6 and TRBJ2-7; 7 bases fit TRBD2. Germline CDR1 and CDR2: SGHVS and FNYEAQ. With V trimmed by 1 base and J by 2 bases, 5 bases remained unmatched. CDR3 length equals 15 residues. CDR3 protein: CASSLGGTIPYEQYF. CDR3 sequence (DNA): TGTGCCAGCAGCTTAGGAGGGACTATCCCCTACGAGCAGTACTTC.

V is TRBV6-4 and J is TRBJ2-2; 8 nucleotides match TRBD2. The junction had 0 bases not matched to a gene; V was cut back by 5 bases and J by 1 base. CDR3 size: 14 residues. Germline CDR1 and CDR2: MRHNA and SNTAGT. Here the CDR3 DNA reads TGTGCCAGCAGTAGCGGGAGGAACACCGGGGAGCTGTTTTTT. This gives the protein CASSSGRNTGELFF.

The rearrangement joins TRBV28 to TRBJ2-7; tentatively, D is TRBD1 (6 bases). The CDR3 is 13 residues long. Trimming removed 8 bases from V and 3 bases from J, with 14 bases in between. Germline V gene data show CDR1 as MDHEN and CDR2 as SYDVKM. In nucleotides, the CDR3 is TGTGCCAGCCTAGACAGGAGTGTCTACGAGCAGTACTTC. It is translated as CASLDRSVYEQYF.

The J gene is TRBJ1-3, the V gene TRBV5-1, with D unresolved. Germline V lookup: CDR1 SGHRS, CDR2 YFSETQ. The V end lost 0 bases, the J end lost 4 bases, and 11 bases lay between the germline ends. The CDR3 runs 15 residues. CDR3 in amino acids: CASSLAPGPGNTIYF. The DNA for the CDR3 is TGCGCCAGCAGCTTGGCCCCAGGTCCCGGAAACACCATATATTTT.

V usage is TRBV9 and J usage is TRBJ2-1; maybe TRBD2 (5 bases). Trimming took off 3 bases at V and 0 bases at J, with 10 bases between the two ends. Germline assignment: CDR1 SGDLS and CDR2 YYNGEE. The CDR3 contains 15 residues. The CDR3 bases are TGTGCCAGCAGCGGAAGAGGGAGCTCCTACAATGAGCAGTTCTTC. This sequence encodes CASSGRGSSYNEQFF.

The chain couples TRBV7-2 to TRBJ1-4; D might be TRBD1 (6 bases). The CDR3 extends over 15 amino acids. Trimming pared 3 bases from V and 5 bases from J, leaving 13 bases between. Germline V lookup: CDR1 SGHTA, CDR2 FQGNSA. CDR3 loop: CASSFRGHSNEKLFF. Here the CDR3 DNA reads TGTGCCAGCAGCTTCAGGGGACACTCAAATGAAAAACTGTTTTTT.

This chain links TRBV19 with TRBJ2-7; TRBD1 matches 8 bases. This CDR3 region has 18 residues. V lost 4 bases, J lost 5 bases, and 19 bases stayed unmatched. The germline V gene encodes CDR1 LNHDA and CDR2 SQIVND (reference sequence). The CDR3 DNA follows: TGTGCCAGTAGTACAAGCCCAAAATGGACAGGGAGGTTCCACGAGCAGTACTTC. It yields the protein CASSTSPKWTGRFHEQYF.